This T cell receptor (beta chain) appears in the sequencing data of a study of blood T cell repertoires in COVID-19. Study background: Sites across the United States, Italy and Spain contributed samples from acute and convalescent COVID-19. PBMCs, B-cell-depleted T cells, or T cells provided the cDNA or gDNA that made up the material.

Study members were between about 18 and 95 years old and lived in some 22 US regions. Method: immunoSEQ multiplex PCR; TCRdb's copy keeps in-frame clones and lacks some. The sample lists some 260,000 clones, 86% occurring once. This TCR derives from a man in his forties who had recovered from COVID-19. Sequencing input: PBMCs or T cells enriched from blood (not recorded which).

DNA for the CDR3: TGCGCCAGCAGTACAGGGTGGAGCACTGAAGCTTTCTTT. Its translation: CASSTGWSTEAFF. V usage is TRBV5-1 and J usage is TRBJ1-1; D perhaps matches TRBD1 (6 bases). The CDR3 length is 13 residues. The germline V gene has CDR1 SGHRS and CDR2 YFSETQ. V was trimmed by 5 bases and J by 4 bases, leaving 12 bases between them.